The source of this TCR beta chain is a study of T cell responses to AZD1222 COVID-19 vaccine. Findings of the study overall: Donors skewed white British and female; clonal diversity was possibly underestimated.

Sequenced by immunoSEQ multiplex PCR; TCRdb stores in-frame clones only, minus some. The profile shows 100,000 to 120,000 clones, roughly 93% of them singletons. Comments on this clone: Its antigen is as yet unknown.

Trimming cost V 3 bases and J 6 bases, with 12 bases left between them. The CDR3 covers 13 residues. In germline, CDR1 is LGHNT, CDR2 FRNRAP. Pooled samples include second doses given at about 4 or 12 weeks. The sample consisted of peripheral blood, taken 28 days after the second AZD1222 dose. The sequence was obtained from an adult who received the AZD1222 COVID-19 vaccine. V is TRBV12-5 and J is TRBJ2-7; no definite D call. Here the CDR3 reads CASGLAANGEQYF. The CDR3 DNA is TGTGCTAGTGGTTTAGCAGCGAATGGCGAGCAGTACTTC.